Shown below are 10 T cell receptor beta chains from a single sample sequenced in a study of OX40 agonist ivuxolimab in advanced cancers. TCRdb keeps only in-frame clones here, not all; method: immunoSEQ multiplex PCR. Counted here are about 70,000 clones, 60% to 80% occurring once; the ten biggest clones make up over 4.5%. Sequencing used CD4+ or CD8+ T cells sorted from blood, obtained in a trial of the OX40 agonist ivuxolimab. All receptors derive from an adult with an advanced solid tumor such as melanoma, head and neck, liver or kidney cancer.

The gene calls are TRBV19 and TRBJ1-4; D gene ambiguous. The CDR3 length is 15 residues. V was cut by 5 bases and J by 4 bases, with 14 bases left in between. Germline CDR1 is LNHDA and CDR2 is SQIVND (reference sequence). The CDR3 is CASSGRQNSNEKLFF. The CDR3 bases are TGTGCCAGTAGTGGCAGACAAAATAGTAATGAAAAACTGTTTTTT.

The sample holds many counts of this clone. J is TRBJ1-2 and V is TRBV25-1; maybe TRBD1 (5 bases). Trimming took 3 bases from V and 7 from J, leaving 15 bases between them. This CDR3 comprises 14 residues. Germline V gives CDR1 MGHDK, CDR2 SYGVNS. CDR3 sequence reads: CASSEERGWSGYTF. CDR3 nucleotides: TGTGCCAGCAGTGAGGAGAGGGGCTGGTCTGGCTACACCTTC.

V is TRBV6-6 and J is TRBJ1-4; a weak D match, TRBD1 (5 bases). The V end was cut by 5 bases, the J end by 5 bases, with 12 bases between. The CDR3 runs to 14 residues. Per the germline V gene, CDR1 is MNHNY and CDR2 is SVGAGI (reference sequence). The DNA of the CDR3 is TGTGCCAGCAGTCCGGGGGGGGTCAATGAAAAACTGTTTTTT. This translates into CASSPGGVNEKLFF.

V is TRBV7-2 and J is TRBJ2-1, with 12 bases aligning to TRBD2. Looked up from germline, CDR1 is SGHTA and CDR2 is FQGNSA. This CDR3 comprises 16 residues. V shed 5 bases and J 8 bases; nucleotides not matched to a gene: 10. CDR3 nucleotide sequence: TGTGCCAGCAGCCCCCGACTAGCGGGAGTTATATATGAGCAGTTCTTC. It is translated as CASSPRLAGVIYEQFF.

This rearrangement joins TRBV11-2 to TRBJ2-7, with TRBD1 matching 8 bases. Losses at the gene ends were 5 bases for V and 1 base for J; bases not matched to a gene: 4. The CDR3 totals 14 residues. Germline CDR1 and CDR2: SGHAT and FQNNGV. In DNA, the CDR3 is TGTGCCAGCAGCCCCGGACAGGGATCCTACGAGCAGTACTTC. It translates to CASSPGQGSYEQYF.

This clone was picked up one time. V and J are TRBV28 and TRBJ2-4, with 8 bases matching TRBD2. Per germline, CDR1 MDHEN and CDR2 SYDVKM. The V segment lost 4 bases and the J segment 0 bases; nucleotides outside the gene matches: 5. This CDR3 contains 16 residues. The CDR3 spells CASSSGGVRAKNIQYF. The CDR3 region has the DNA TGTGCCAGCAGTTCGGGGGGGGTACGAGCCAAAAACATTCAGTACTTC.

V usage is TRBV9 and J usage is TRBJ2-7; 8 nucleotides line up with TRBD2. Trimming cost V 1 base and J 6 bases; bases outside gene matches: 9. There are 15 residues in the CDR3. CDR1 and CDR2 from the germline V gene are SGDLS and YYNGEE. CDR3 sequence (DNA): TGTGCCAGCAGCGTATCGTCGGGAGGGCCCATCGAGCAGTACTTC. It codes for CASSVSSGGPIEQYF. The full variable domain, with the rest looked up from reference TRBV9 and TRBJ2-7, is DSGVTQTPKHLITATGQRVTLRCSPRSGDLSVYWYQQSLDQGLQFLIQYYNGEERAKGNILERFSAQQFPDLHSELNLSSLELGDSALYFCASSVSSGGPIEQYFGPGTRLTVT.

This clone is medium-sized within its sample. The chain carries TRBV18 and TRBJ1-1; weak D call: TRBD1 (5 bases). The CDR3 spans 15 residues. The germline CDR1 and CDR2 sequences are KGHSH and LQKENI. Trimming removed 8 bases at V and 5 bases at J, with 21 bases between. The CDR3 is CASRPVAGRRTEAFF. The CDR3 DNA reads as TGTGCCAGCCGTCCCGTTGCAGGGCGACGGACTGAAGCTTTCTTT. Complete variable domain (other parts from reference TRBV18 and TRBJ1-1): NAGVMQNPRHLVRRRGQEARLRCSPMKGHSHVYWYRQLPEEGLKFMVYLQKENIIDESGMPKERFSAEFPKEGPSILRIQQVVRGDSAAYFCASRPVAGRRTEAFFGQGTRLTVV.

This chain uses TRBV6-1 with TRBJ2-7, with 8 bases aligning to TRBD1. Germline V gene lookup returns CDR1 MNHNS and CDR2 SASEGT. The CDR3 consists of 13 residues. Trimming took 8 bases from V and 2 from J; bases not matched to a gene: 5. The CDR3 loop reads CASQGAGPYEQYF. CDR3 bases: TGTGCCAGCCAGGGGGCTGGGCCCTACGAGCAGTACTTC.

This rearrangement joins TRBV27 to TRBJ1-5; perhaps TRBD1 as D (6 bases). Germline assignment: CDR1 MNHEY and CDR2 SMNVEV (reference sequence). Trimming pared 5 bases from V and 7 bases from J, leaving 15 bases between. The CDR3 totals 14 residues. CDR3 DNA: TGTGCCAGCAGTCTAAACAGGGCAGACCAGCCCCAGCATTTT. Its protein is CASSLNRADQPQHF.